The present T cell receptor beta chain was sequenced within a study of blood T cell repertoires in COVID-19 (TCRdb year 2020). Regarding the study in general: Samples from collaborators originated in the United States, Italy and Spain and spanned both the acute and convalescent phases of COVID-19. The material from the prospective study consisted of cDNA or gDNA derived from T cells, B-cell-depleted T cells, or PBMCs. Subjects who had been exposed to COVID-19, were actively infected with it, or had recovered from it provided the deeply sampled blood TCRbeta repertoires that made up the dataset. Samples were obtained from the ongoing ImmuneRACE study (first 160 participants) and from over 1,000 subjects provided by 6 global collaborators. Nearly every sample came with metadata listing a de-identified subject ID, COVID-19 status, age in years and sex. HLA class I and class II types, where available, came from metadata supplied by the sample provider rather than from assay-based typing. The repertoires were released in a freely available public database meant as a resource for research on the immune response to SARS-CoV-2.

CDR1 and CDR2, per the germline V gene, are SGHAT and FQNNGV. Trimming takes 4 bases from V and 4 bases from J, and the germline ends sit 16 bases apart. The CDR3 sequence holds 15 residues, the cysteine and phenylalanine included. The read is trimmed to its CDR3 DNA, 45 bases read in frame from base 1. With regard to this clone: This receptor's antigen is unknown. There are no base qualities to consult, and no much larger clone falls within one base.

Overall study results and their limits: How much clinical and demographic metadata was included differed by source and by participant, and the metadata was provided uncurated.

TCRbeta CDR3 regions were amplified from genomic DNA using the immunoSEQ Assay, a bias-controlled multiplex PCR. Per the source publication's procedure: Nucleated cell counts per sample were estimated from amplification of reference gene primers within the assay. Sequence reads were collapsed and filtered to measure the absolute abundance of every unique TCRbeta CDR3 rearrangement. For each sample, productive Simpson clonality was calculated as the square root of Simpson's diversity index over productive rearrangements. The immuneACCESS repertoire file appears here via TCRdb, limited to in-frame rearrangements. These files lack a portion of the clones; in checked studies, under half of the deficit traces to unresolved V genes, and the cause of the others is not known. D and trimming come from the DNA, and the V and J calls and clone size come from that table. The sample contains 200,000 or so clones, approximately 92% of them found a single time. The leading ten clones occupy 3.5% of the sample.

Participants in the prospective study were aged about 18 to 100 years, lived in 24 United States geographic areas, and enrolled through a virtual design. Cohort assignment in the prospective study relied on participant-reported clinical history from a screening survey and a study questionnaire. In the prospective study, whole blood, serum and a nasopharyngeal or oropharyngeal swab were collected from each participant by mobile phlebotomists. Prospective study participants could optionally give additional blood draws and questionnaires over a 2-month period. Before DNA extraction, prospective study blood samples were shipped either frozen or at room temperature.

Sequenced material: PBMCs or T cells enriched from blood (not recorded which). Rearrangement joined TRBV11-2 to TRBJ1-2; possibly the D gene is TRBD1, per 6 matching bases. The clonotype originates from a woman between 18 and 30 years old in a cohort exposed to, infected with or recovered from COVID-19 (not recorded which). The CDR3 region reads CASSSYQQGSYGYTF. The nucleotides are TGTGCCAGCAGCTCCTATCAACAGGGCTCCTATGGCTACACCTTC.